The rows below give T cell receptor beta chains drawn from one sample of a study of blood T cell repertoires in COVID-19. TCRdb keeps only in-frame clones here, not all; method: immunoSEQ multiplex PCR. Seen here are 200,000 to 300,000 clones, roughly 86% observed once, and the top ten hold 2.5% to 3.5%. Material for sequencing was peripheral blood. The receptors originated from a woman between 25 and 40 years old who had recovered from COVID-19. Both conserved end residues are part of each CDR3. The order of the fields is clone size, J gene, D gene, V gene, CDR3 DNA, CDR3 protein. A D gene is named only where the DNA matches it firmly. A row's size may be missing; if present it is once, few, many or a size class.

clone_size: NA
j_call: TRBJ2-2
d_call: NA
v_call: TRBV10-1
cdr3_nt: TGCGCCAGCAAGGAGACCGGAACCGGGGAGCTGTTTTTT
cdr3_aa: CASKETGTGELFF

clone_size: NA
j_call: TRBJ2-3
d_call: NA
v_call: TRBV2
cdr3_nt: TGTGCCAGCAGTGAAGGGGCGGGGTGGGGCACAGATACGCAGTATTTT
cdr3_aa: CASSEGAGWGTDTQYF

clone_size: NA
j_call: TRBJ1-1
d_call: TRBD1
v_call: TRBV5-1
cdr3_nt: TGCGCCAGCAGCTTAAGACAGGGAAGTAAGACTGAAGCTTTCTTT
cdr3_aa: CASSLRQGSKTEAFF

clone_size: NA
j_call: TRBJ1-6
d_call: NA
v_call: TRBV5-1
cdr3_nt: TGCGCCAGCAGCCAAAACGGACAGAGAGATTCACCCCTCCACTTT
cdr3_aa: CASSQNGQRDSPLHF

clone_size: few
j_call: TRBJ2-7
d_call: NA
v_call: TRBV28
cdr3_nt: TGTGCCAGCAGTGCCCAGGACACCTACGAGCAGTACTTC
cdr3_aa: CASSAQDTYEQYF

clone_size: NA
j_call: TRBJ1-1
d_call: NA
v_call: TRBV6-6
cdr3_nt: TGTGCCAGCAGTTACCCCCCGGGTTTAAACACTGAAGCTTTCTTT
cdr3_aa: CASSYPPGLNTEAFF

clone_size: few
j_call: TRBJ1-3
d_call: NA
v_call: TRBV11-2
cdr3_nt: TGTGCCAGCAGCCATGGACAGACTACCTCTGGAAACACCATATATTTT
cdr3_aa: CASSHGQTTSGNTIYF

clone_size: NA
j_call: TRBJ2-1
d_call: NA
v_call: TRBV20-1
cdr3_nt: TGCAGCCCAGGGGGGTACAATGAGCAGTTCTTC
cdr3_aa: CSPGGYNEQFF

clone_size: NA
j_call: TRBJ2-7
d_call: TRBD2
v_call: TRBV19
cdr3_nt: TGTGCCACCAAAGGTATCGGGGGGAGCGGCGAGCAGTACTTC
cdr3_aa: CATKGIGGSGEQYF

clone_size: NA
j_call: TRBJ2-7
d_call: TRBD2
v_call: TRBV11-2
cdr3_nt: TGTGCCAGCAGCTTAGATCGGCCTAGCGGGGGTCTTTACGAGCAGTACTTC
cdr3_aa: CASSLDRPSGGLYEQYF

clone_size: NA
j_call: TRBJ2-5
d_call: NA
v_call: TRBV11-2
cdr3_nt: TGTGCCAGCAGCTTAGGAGGAAGCCGTAAAGAGACCCAGTACTTC
cdr3_aa: CASSLGGSRKETQYF

clone_size: NA
j_call: TRBJ2-1
d_call: NA
v_call: TRBV28
cdr3_nt: TGTGCCAGCGGCGGGGATGAGCAGTTCTTC
cdr3_aa: CASGGDEQFF

clone_size: NA
j_call: TRBJ1-2
d_call: TRBD1
v_call: TRBV2
cdr3_nt: TGTGCCAGCAGATTTACCGAAACAGGGGGTCAGGGCTACACCTTC
cdr3_aa: CASRFTETGGQGYTF

clone_size: NA
j_call: TRBJ2-7
d_call: TRBD1
v_call: TRBV7-6
cdr3_nt: TGTGCCAGCAGCTTAGGGGCAGGGGGAGACGAGCAGTACTTC
cdr3_aa: CASSLGAGGDEQYF

clone_size: NA
j_call: TRBJ1-1
d_call: TRBD1
v_call: TRBV5-4
cdr3_nt: TGTGCCAGCAGCCTACAGGGGGCTCGTCCTGAAGCTTTCTTT
cdr3_aa: CASSLQGARPEAFF

clone_size: NA
j_call: TRBJ1-1
d_call: NA
v_call: TRBV5-1
cdr3_nt: TGCGCCAGCAGCTTAACCAGCGGGTCCACTGAAGCTTTCTTT
cdr3_aa: CASSLTSGSTEAFF

clone_size: NA
j_call: TRBJ2-2
d_call: NA
v_call: TRBV13
cdr3_nt: TGTGCCAGCAGCCCAGAGGGGGTGAACACCGGGGAGCTGTTTTTT
cdr3_aa: CASSPEGVNTGELFF

clone_size: NA
j_call: TRBJ2-7
d_call: NA
v_call: TRBV21-1
cdr3_nt: TGTGCCAGCACCACTCCGACTAGCGGGGACTCCTACGAGCAGTACTTC
cdr3_aa: CASTTPTSGDSYEQYF

clone_size: NA
j_call: TRBJ1-2
d_call: NA
v_call: TRBV27
cdr3_nt: TGTGCCAGCAGTTTCTACAGGGCGGGTCGGGGCTACACCTTC
cdr3_aa: CASSFYRAGRGYTF

clone_size: NA
j_call: TRBJ2-7
d_call: NA
v_call: TRBV14
cdr3_nt: TGTGCCAGCAGCCAAGTGGCGGGGGCGGGGTACGAGCAGTACTTC
cdr3_aa: CASSQVAGAGYEQYF

clone_size: NA
j_call: TRBJ1-6
d_call: NA
v_call: TRBV4-3
cdr3_nt: TGCGCCAGCAGCCAAGATGGTGGCCGGGATTCACCCCTCCACTTT
cdr3_aa: CASSQDGGRDSPLHF

clone_size: NA
j_call: TRBJ2-1
d_call: TRBD2
v_call: TRBV5-4
cdr3_nt: TGTGCCAGCAGCTTGGGCGGGGGAGTTTACAATGAGCAGTTCTTC
cdr3_aa: CASSLGGGVYNEQFF

clone_size: NA
j_call: TRBJ1-3
d_call: TRBD1
v_call: TRBV10-3
cdr3_nt: TGTGCCACCGAGGGACAGAGCTCTGGAAACACCATATATTTT
cdr3_aa: CATEGQSSGNTIYF

clone_size: NA
j_call: TRBJ2-1
d_call: TRBD1
v_call: TRBV7-9
cdr3_nt: TGTGCCAGCAGCTTAGGTGGAATAGACAGGGGCCCTTACAATGAGCAGTTCTTC
cdr3_aa: CASSLGGIDRGPYNEQFF

clone_size: NA
j_call: TRBJ1-2
d_call: NA
v_call: TRBV5-4
cdr3_nt: TGTGCCACCCGGGACACCTTTGGCTATGGCTACACCTTC
cdr3_aa: CATRDTFGYGYTF